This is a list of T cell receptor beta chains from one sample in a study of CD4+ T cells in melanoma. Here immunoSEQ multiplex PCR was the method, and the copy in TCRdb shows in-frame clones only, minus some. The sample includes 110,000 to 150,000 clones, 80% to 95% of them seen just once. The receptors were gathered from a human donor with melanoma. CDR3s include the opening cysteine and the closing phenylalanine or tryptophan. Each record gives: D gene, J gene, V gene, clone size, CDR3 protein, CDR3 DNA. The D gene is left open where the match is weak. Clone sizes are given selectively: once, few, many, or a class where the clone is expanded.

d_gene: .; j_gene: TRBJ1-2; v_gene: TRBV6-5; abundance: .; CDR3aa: CASRQGGAYGYTF; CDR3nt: TGTGCCAGCAGACAGGGCGGGGCCTATGGCTACACCTTC
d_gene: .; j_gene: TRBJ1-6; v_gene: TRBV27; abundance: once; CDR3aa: CASTRGRGSNSPLHF; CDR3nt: TGTGCCAGCACCAGGGGAAGGGGGAGTAATTCACCCCTCCACTTT
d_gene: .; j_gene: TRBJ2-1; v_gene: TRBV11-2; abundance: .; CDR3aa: CASSLVGQGSFYNEQFF; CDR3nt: TGTGCCAGCAGCTTAGTCGGTCAGGGTTCGTTCTACAATGAGCAGTTCTTC
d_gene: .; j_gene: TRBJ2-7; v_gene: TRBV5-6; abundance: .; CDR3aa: CASSLRIYEQYF; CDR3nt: TGTGCCAGCAGCTTGCGAATCTACGAGCAGTACTTC
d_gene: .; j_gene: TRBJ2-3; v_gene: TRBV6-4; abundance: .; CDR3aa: CASSVDRADTQYF; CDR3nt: TGTGCCAGCAGTGTTGATAGAGCAGATACGCAGTATTTT
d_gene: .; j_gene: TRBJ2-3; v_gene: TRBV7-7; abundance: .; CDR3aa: CASNLKGIGTDTQYF; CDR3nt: TGTGCTAGCAACCTAAAGGGGATTGGGACAGATACGCAGTATTTT
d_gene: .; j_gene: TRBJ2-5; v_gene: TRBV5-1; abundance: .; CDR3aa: CASSATAGPETQYF; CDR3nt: TGCGCCAGCAGCGCGACTGCGGGGCCAGAGACCCAGTACTTC
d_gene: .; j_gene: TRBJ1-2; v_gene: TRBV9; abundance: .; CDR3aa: CASSVRLGIDGGYTF; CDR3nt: TGTGCCAGCAGCGTCCGTTTAGGGATCGACGGGGGCTACACCTTC
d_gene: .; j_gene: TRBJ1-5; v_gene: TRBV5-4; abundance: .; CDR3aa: CASSRGRRAYRKGSNQPQHF; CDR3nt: TGTGCCAGCAGCCGGGGCCGACGGGCGTATCGAAAGGGGAGCAATCAGCCCCAGCATTTT
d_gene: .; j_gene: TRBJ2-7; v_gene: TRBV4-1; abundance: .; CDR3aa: CASSQGERTVPYEQYF; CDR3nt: TGCGCCAGCAGCCAAGGGGAAAGGACCGTTCCCTACGAGCAGTACTTC
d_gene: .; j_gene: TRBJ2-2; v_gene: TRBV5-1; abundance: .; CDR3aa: CASSLVRVAQNTGELFF; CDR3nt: TGCGCCAGCAGCTTGGTTCGGGTGGCCCAGAACACCGGGGAGCTGTTTTTT
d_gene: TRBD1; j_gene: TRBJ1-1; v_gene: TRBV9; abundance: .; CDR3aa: CASSLLGQGSTEAFF; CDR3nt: TGTGCCAGCAGCCTTCTGGGACAGGGGAGCACTGAAGCTTTCTTT
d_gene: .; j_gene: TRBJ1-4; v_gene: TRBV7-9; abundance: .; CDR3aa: CASSLKVTDNEKLFF; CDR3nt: TGTGCCAGCAGCCTGAAGGTAACAGATAATGAAAAACTGTTTTTT
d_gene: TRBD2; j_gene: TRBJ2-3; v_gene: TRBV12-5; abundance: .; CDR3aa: CASGLMIAGPSTDTQYF; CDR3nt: TGTGCTAGTGGTTTGATGATAGCGGGCCCTAGCACAGATACGCAGTATTTT